The clone carrying this T cell receptor beta chain was seen more than once but under ten times. Its specificity is not known. This sample was included in a study of T cells in Graves' hyperthyroidism and ophthalmopathy. Whole-study findings and limits: Through a model of 13 V-J features, ophthalmopathy was separated from stable hyperthyroidism.

Amplified TCR beta CDR3 regions came from RNA transcripts. HTBI primers drove first-round RT-PCR of the TCR CDR3. TCRdb passed the multiplex PCR reads through MiXCR, listing each CDR3 protein once. Of about 290,000 distinct CDR3 sequences in the sample, 10% to 15% were seen once. Each diagnosis was grounded in clinical symptoms, serum thyroxine and TRAb, thyroid ultrasound, and orbital computed tomography. Germline values: CDR1 MGHRA, CDR2 YSYEKL. Between the trimmed V and J ends, which lost 4 bases and 15 bases, there was a span of 13 bases. CDR3 length equals 11 residues. The chain is built from TRBV4-1 and TRBJ2-1, with D tentatively TRBD1 (6 bases). Sequences were obtained from blood. The TCR comes from a young woman with Graves' hyperthyroidism that later progressed to Graves' ophthalmopathy. The CDR3 nucleotides are TGCGCCAGCAGCCTCTCGGACAGCCTGTTCTTC. This translates into CASSLSDSLFF.